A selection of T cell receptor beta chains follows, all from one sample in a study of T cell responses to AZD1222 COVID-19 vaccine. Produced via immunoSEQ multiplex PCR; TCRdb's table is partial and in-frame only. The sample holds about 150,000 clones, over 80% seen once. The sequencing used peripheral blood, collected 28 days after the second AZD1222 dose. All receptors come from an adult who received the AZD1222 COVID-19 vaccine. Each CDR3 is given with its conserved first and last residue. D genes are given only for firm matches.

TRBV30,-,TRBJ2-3,CASGRMADTQYF
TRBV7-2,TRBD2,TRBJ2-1,CASSFASGSSYNEQFF
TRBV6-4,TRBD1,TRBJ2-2,CASSPGTGNTGELFF
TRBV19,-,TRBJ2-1,CASSMGLGNNEQFF
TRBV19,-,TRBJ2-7,CASSIPGPEQYF
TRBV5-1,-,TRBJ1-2,CASSLEAGNGYTF
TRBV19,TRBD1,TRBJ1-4,CASSPRDRLNEKLFF
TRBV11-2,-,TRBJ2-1,CASSLGDSGNEQFF
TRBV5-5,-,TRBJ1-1,CASSRDLRVHTEAFF
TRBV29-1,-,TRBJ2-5,CSVDGGARYQETQYF
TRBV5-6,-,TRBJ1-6,CASSFGTSSYNSPLHF
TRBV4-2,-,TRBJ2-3,CASSHPVADTQYF
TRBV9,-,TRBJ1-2,CASSEQGREYGYTF
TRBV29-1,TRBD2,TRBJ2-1,CSVEEGGARSEQFF
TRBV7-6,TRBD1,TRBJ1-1,CASSLAGTGAEAFF
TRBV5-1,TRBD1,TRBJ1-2,CASSPGTGANYGYTF
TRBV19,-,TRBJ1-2,CASNGGKALSGYTF
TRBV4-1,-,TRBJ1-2,CASSRLGWGYTF
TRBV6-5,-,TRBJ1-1,CASSYSGGPTEAFF
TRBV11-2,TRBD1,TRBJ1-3,CASSLESGGAAGNTIYF
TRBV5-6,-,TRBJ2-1,CASSLAVGSEQFF
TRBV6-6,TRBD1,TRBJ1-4,CASSYSTGRGEKLFF
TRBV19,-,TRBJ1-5,CASSHRDPSWTSNQPQHF
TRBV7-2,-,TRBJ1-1,CASSLGQVNTEAFF
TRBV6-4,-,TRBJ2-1,CASSADSSSYNEQFF
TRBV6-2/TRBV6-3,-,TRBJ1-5,CASSSYSSNQPQHF
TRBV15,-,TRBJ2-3,CATSLSEDKSSTDTQYF
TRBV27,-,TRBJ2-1,CASSHSRASSYNEQFF
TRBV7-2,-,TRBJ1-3,CASSLAREGTIYF
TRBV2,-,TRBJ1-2,CASREGNYGYTF
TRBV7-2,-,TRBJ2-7,CASSLDRQRYEQYF
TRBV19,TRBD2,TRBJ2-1,CASSPRTSGIGEQFF
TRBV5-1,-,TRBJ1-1,CASSFQANTEAFF
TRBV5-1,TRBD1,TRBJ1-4,CASSLGQGARSEKLFF
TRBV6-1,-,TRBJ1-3,CASSEQTGPGNTIYF
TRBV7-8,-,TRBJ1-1,CASSLVGSDLTEAFF
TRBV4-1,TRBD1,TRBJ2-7,CARRLTGSSYEQYF
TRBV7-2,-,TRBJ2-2,CASSAAVAELFF
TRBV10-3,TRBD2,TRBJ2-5,CAIRGAGGAETQYF
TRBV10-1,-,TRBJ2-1,CASSEFTARYYNEQFF
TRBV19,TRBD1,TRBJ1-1,CASSPGGQGHTEAFF
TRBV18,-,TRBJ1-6,CASSRARSDYNSPLHF
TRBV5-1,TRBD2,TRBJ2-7,CASSRRLAGFSEQYF
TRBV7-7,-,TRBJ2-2,CASSQQGGDTGELFF
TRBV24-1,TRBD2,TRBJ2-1,CATSEAGTNNEQFF
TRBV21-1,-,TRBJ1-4,CASSKGTVIANEKLFF
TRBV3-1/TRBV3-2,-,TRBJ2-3,CASSQGDTQYF
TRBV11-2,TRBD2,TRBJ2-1,CASSLGLAANEQFF
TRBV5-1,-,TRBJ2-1,CASTEQELSKQFF
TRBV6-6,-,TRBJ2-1,CASSLLSSSYNEQFF
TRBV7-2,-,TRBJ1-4,CASSLGLNEKLFF
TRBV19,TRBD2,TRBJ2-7,CASSIGLAASYEQYF
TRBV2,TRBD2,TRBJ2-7,CASRSGGGFLREQYF
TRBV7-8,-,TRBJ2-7,CASSLGVMDEQYF